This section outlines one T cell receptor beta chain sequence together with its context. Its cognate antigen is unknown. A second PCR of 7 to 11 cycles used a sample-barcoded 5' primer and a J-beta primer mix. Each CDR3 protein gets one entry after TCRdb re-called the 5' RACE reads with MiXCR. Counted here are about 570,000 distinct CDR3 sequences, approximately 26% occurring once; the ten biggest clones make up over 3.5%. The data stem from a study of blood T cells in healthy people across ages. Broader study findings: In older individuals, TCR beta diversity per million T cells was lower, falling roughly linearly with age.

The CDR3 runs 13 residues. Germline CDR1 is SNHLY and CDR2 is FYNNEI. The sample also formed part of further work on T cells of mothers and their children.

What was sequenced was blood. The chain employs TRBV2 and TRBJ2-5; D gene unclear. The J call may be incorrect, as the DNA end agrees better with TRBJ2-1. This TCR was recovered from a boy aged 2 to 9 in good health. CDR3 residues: CASSEWYATEQFF. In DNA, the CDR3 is TGTGCCAGCAGTGAATGGTACGCCACTGAGCAGTTCTTC.